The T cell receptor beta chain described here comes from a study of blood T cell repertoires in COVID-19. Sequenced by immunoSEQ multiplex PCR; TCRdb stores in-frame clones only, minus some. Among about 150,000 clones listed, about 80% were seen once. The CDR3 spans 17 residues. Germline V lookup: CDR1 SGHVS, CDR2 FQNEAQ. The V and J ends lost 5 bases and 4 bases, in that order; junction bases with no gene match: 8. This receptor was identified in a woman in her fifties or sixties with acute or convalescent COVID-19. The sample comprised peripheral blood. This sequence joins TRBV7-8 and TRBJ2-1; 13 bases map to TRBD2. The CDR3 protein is CASSKSRTSGGYNEQFF. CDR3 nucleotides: TGTGCCAGCAGCAAAAGCCGGACTAGCGGGGGTTACAATGAGCAGTTCTTC.